A selection of T cell receptor beta chains follows, all from one sample in a study of blood T cell repertoires in COVID-19. The repertoire was sequenced with immunoSEQ multiplex PCR; TCRdb's copy has only in-frame clones and lacks some. The data show approximately 70,000 clones, roughly 79% seen once. The sequenced sample was peripheral blood. The receptors shown here come from a woman aged 55-75 years with acute or convalescent COVID-19. The conserved cysteine and the conserved F or W are not part of the CDR3 here. A D gene is named only where the DNA matches it firmly.

d_gene	v_gene	j_gene	CDR3aa
.	TRBV4-1	TRBJ1-5	ASSDIGYSNQPQH
.	TRBV11-3	TRBJ2-7	ASSLSSGYEQY
TRBD2	TRBV13	TRBJ2-7	ASSLGLASLEQY
TRBD1	TRBV5-1	TRBJ2-2	ASSYSGTGGGTGELF
TRBD1	TRBV11-2	TRBJ1-3	ASSLGSSRGRGNTIY
.	TRBV19	TRBJ2-7	ASSPGVGSSYEQY
.	TRBV11-2	TRBJ2-5	ASSLGQIQETQY
.	TRBV29-1	TRBJ1-1	SVFTGTGTEAF
TRBD2	TRBV5-1	TRBJ2-3	ASSSHGRRGGRGGAADTQY
.	TRBV9	TRBJ1-5	ASSVDAGSGNQPQH
.	TRBV6-5	TRBJ1-6	ASILGTRNSPLH
.	TRBV7-6	TRBJ1-5	ASSLEVAGFSNQPQH
.	TRBV3-1/TRBV3-2	TRBJ2-7	ASSHVAGFGDEQY
TRBD1	TRBV28	TRBJ1-6	ASSLLRGTAFNSPLH
TRBD1	TRBV5-1	TRBJ2-3	ASSVDRGGTDTQY
.	TRBV9	TRBJ1-5	ASSVDSYSNQPQH
.	TRBV5-4	TRBJ2-1	ASRPVGGGNEQF
.	TRBV7-2	TRBJ2-1	ASSPRGSNEQF
TRBD2	TRBV6-4	TRBJ2-3	ASSDSVGGSTDTQY
.	TRBV9	TRBJ2-1	ASSVGVSYNEQF
TRBD1	TRBV28	TRBJ2-7	ASAHGGQGAEQY
.	TRBV20-1	TRBJ1-2	SAPPVGGYT
TRBD2	TRBV5-6	TRBJ2-5	ASSLDSGSQETQY
.	TRBV5-6	TRBJ1-5	ASSFRGSSNQPQH
.	TRBV16	TRBJ1-1	ASSQSGVGTEAF
.	TRBV5-6	TRBJ1-1	ASSLEVGSAF
.	TRBV19	TRBJ1-6	ASSITGRNDSPLH
.	TRBV24-1	TRBJ1-5	ATSDLEYSNQPQH
TRBD2	TRBV6-5	TRBJ2-5	ASRAGGRETQY
TRBD1	TRBV4-1	TRBJ2-1	ASSPVGTGWNEQF
TRBD2	TRBV4-1	TRBJ2-3	ASSRLLAGGPITTDTQY
TRBD2	TRBV9	TRBJ2-5	ASSPAGGLQETQY
TRBD1	TRBV18	TRBJ2-1	ASSLFGTGPNNEQF